The 16 T cell receptor beta chains in this list originate from one sample, sequenced in a study of blood T cell repertoires in COVID-19. Profiling relied on immunoSEQ multiplex PCR, and the TCRdb table lists in-frame clones only, not all of them. The sample lists 250,000 or so clones, roughly nine tenths occurring once. The sample consisted of peripheral blood. Source of these receptors: a man in his sixties with acute or convalescent COVID-19.

In DNA form, the CDR3 reads TGTGCCAGCAGTTTGGGACAGATGAACACTGAAGCTTTCTTT. It yields the protein CASSLGQMNTEAFF. This chain joins TRBV6-5 and TRBJ1-1, with TRBD1 identical over 7 bases. Looked up from germline, CDR1 is MNHEY and CDR2 is SVGAGI. The CDR3 runs 14 residues. V was clipped by 4 bases and J by 0 bases; unmatched bases: 2.

This chain connects TRBV27 to TRBJ2-7; 13 bases fit TRBD2. V lost 8 bases and J lost 0; bases outside the gene matches: 7. The CDR3 is 16 residues long. Germline assignment: CDR1 MNHEY and CDR2 SMNVEV (reference sequence). CDR3 in amino acids: CASGVGLAGNSYEQYF. CDR3 nucleotides: TGTGCCAGCGGGGTGGGACTAGCGGGAAACTCCTACGAGCAGTACTTC.

The V and J genes are TRBV11-3 and TRBJ1-2; D unclear. The V and J ends lost 0 bases and 7 bases respectively, with 9 bases between them. This CDR3 contains 13 residues. In germline, CDR1 is SGHNT, CDR2 YENEEA. The DNA for the CDR3 is TGTGCCAGCAGCTTAGACAGTTCGGGTGGCTACACCTTC. It specifies CASSLDSSGGYTF.

This chain connects TRBV7-8 to TRBJ2-7; D remains ambiguous. V dropped 5 bases and J dropped 0 bases, with 5 bases sitting between them. This CDR3 is built from 12 residues. Per germline, CDR1 SGHVS and CDR2 FQNEAQ. The CDR3 DNA follows: TGTGCCAGCAGCCTCCACTCCTACGAGCAGTACTTC. As protein: CASSLHSYEQYF.

This clone was detected only once. The rearrangement joins TRBV5-4 to TRBJ2-3, with TRBD2 matching 10 bases. Germline assignment: CDR1 SGHNT and CDR2 YYREEE (reference sequence). The trim removed 4 bases at V and 5 bases at J, leaving 7 bases unmatched. The CDR3 runs 15 residues. CDR3 loop: CASSASGRGVDTQYF. DNA of the CDR3: TGTGCCAGCAGCGCTAGCGGGAGAGGTGTAGATACGCAGTATTTT. Supplemented by reference TRBV5-4 and TRBJ2-3, the full variable domain reads ETGVTQSPTHLIKTRGQQVTLRCSSQSGHNTVSWYQQALGQGPQFIFQYYREEENGRGNFPPRFSGLQFPNYSSELNVNALELDDSALYLCASSASGRGVDTQYFGPGTRLTVL.

This clone has just a few counts. J is TRBJ1-2 and V is TRBV2, with TRBD1 identical over 9 bases. The CDR3 length is 12 residues. The V gene's germline CDR1 is SNHLY and CDR2 FYNNEI. The J segment lost 8 bases and the V segment lost 10 bases, leaving 8 bases of the junction unmatched. As DNA, the CDR3 is TGTGCCACCCGGGACAGGGTAAAAGGCTACACCTTC. It specifies CATRDRVKGYTF. The full variable domain, completed using reference TRBV2 and TRBJ1-2, is EPEVTQTPSHQVTQMGQEVILRCVPISNHLYFYWYRQILGQKVEFLVSFYNNEISEKSEIFDDQFSVERPDGSNFTLKIRSTKLEDSAMYFCATRDRVKGYTFGSGTRLTVV.

The table lists this clone with a count of one. The chain is built from TRBV5-6 and TRBJ2-3; a possible D gene is TRBD2 (6 bases). The V end was cut by 4 bases, the J end by 9 bases, with 12 bases between. In germline, CDR1 is SGHDT, CDR2 YYEEEE. The CDR3 consists of 12 residues. CDR3 region: CASSTGRGTQYF. The CDR3, as DNA: TGTGCCAGCAGCACCGGACGGGGGACGCAGTATTTT.

The rearrangement links TRBV11-3 to TRBJ1-2; the match to TRBD1 covers 7 bases. Germline CDR1 SGHNT, CDR2 YENEEA. The CDR3 is 15 amino acids. With V trimmed by 4 bases and J by 7 bases, 12 bases remained unmatched. The DNA for the CDR3 is TGTGCCAGCAGCTCCGGGGGCAGGGGGACGTTTGGCTACACCTTC. Translated: CASSSGGRGTFGYTF.

This clone came up once. Written as DNA, the CDR3 is TGTGCCAGCAGTTTATCCCGAATGAGCTCCTACAATGAGCAGTTCTTC. Protein product: CASSLSRMSSYNEQFF. The V gene is TRBV27, the J gene TRBJ2-1; D is undetermined. V lost 0 bases and J lost 0, with 9 bases in between. CDR1 and CDR2 from the germline V gene are MNHEY and SMNVEV (reference sequence). CDR3 length: 16 residues.

There are a few counts of this clone. This chain joins TRBV15 and TRBJ1-3; weak D call: TRBD1 (5 bases). The CDR3 has 16 residues. CDR1 is LNHNV and CDR2 is YYDKDF in the germline V gene (reference sequence). The V end was cut by 2 bases, the J end by 4 bases, with 15 bases between. The CDR3 DNA reads as TGTGCCACCAGCAGAATTGTACAGGCCGAAGGAAACACCATATATTTT. Translated, it gives CATSRIVQAEGNTIYF.

The V and J genes are TRBV6-4 and TRBJ2-7, with 10 bases aligning to TRBD2. CDR1 and CDR2 (germline): MRHNA, SNTAGT. After removal of 2 bases from V and 3 bases from J, the junction contained 4 bases not matched to a gene. This CDR3 has 15 amino acids. Here the CDR3 reads CASSDLAGASYEQYF. In nucleotides, the CDR3 is TGTGCCAGCAGTGACCTAGCGGGAGCCAGCTACGAGCAGTACTTC.

This chain connects TRBV6-5 to TRBJ2-2; tentatively, D is TRBD2 (5 bases). Trimming took off 7 bases at V and 4 bases at J, with 10 bases between the two ends. CDR1 is MNHEY and CDR2 is SVGAGI in the germline V gene. The CDR3 length is 13 residues. The CDR3 reads CASIEGSTGELFF. CDR3 nucleotide sequence: TGTGCCAGCATCGAGGGATCCACCGGGGAGCTGTTTTTT.

V is TRBV24-1 and J is TRBJ2-4; TRBD2 aligns across 8 bases. CDR3 size: 18 residues. J lost 1 base, V lost 3 bases, and 10 bases had no gene match. In germline, CDR1 is KGHDR, CDR2 SFDVKD. CDR3 in DNA: TGTGCCACCAGTGATGCAAGCGGGAGCGGAGGGGCCAAAAACATTCAGTACTTC. Its translation: CATSDASGSGGAKNIQYF.

The CDR3, as DNA: TGTGCCAGCAGTTATACAGGGGGCGGGAACTATGGCTACACCTTC. Amino acids: CASSYTGGGNYGYTF. This rearrangement joins TRBV6-5 to TRBJ1-2; 9 nucleotides match TRBD1. The CDR3 length is 15 residues. V was pared by 3 bases and J by 2 bases, with 4 bases of the junction left unmatched. CDR1 MNHEY and CDR2 SVGAGI come from the germline V gene.

The CDR3 is CASSLNTGGGNEQFF. The CDR3 DNA reads as TGTGCCAGCTCACTCAATACAGGGGGCGGGAATGAGCAGTTCTTC. V gene TRBV18 combines with J gene TRBJ2-1, with 9 bases that match TRBD1. Germline loops: CDR1 KGHSH, CDR2 LQKENI. With V trimmed by 4 bases and J by 7 bases, 8 bases remained unmatched. The CDR3 loop spans 15 amino acids.

This chain joins TRBV19 and TRBJ2-7, with 8 bases matching TRBD1. CDR3 size: 15 residues. The junction had 8 bases not matched to a gene; V was cut back by 4 bases and J by 3 bases. CDR1 and CDR2 (germline): LNHDA, SQIVND (reference sequence). The DNA for the CDR3 is TGTGCCAGTAGTACGACGGGACAGGCGTTCTACGAGCAGTACTTC. Amino acids: CASSTTGQAFYEQYF.